The entry below describes one T cell receptor (beta chain). It lacks a known antigen. There are no base qualities to consult, and no much larger clone falls within one base. The CDR3 starts with the cysteine, ends with the phenylalanine, and has 16 residues. The only DNA kept is the CDR3, 48 bases in frame from the first base. The germline V gene provides CDR1 MDHEN and CDR2 SYDVKM. The V and J ends are trimmed by 2 bases and 2 bases, leaving 12 bases between them. These data are taken from a study of T cells after yellow fever vaccination (dated by TCRdb to between 2019 and 2020). For the wider study: Libraries from fractions with low cell numbers were prepared with the SMART-Seq v4 Ultra Low Input RNA kit. To follow T-cell clones before and after primary and booster YFV17D yellow fever vaccination, bulk TCR alpha and beta repertoires were sequenced over time. Two healthy male donors made up the cohort, one aged 18 to 30 years and the other aged 30 to 40 years. Blood samples were taken at several timepoints before and after primary and secondary immunization, and bulk PBMC replicates and cell subsets were isolated.

Sequenced on an Illumina NovaSeq 6000. TCR cDNA was made using 5'RACE template switching, a step that added a universal primer site and unique molecular identifiers. Priming for cDNA synthesis came from both the TCR alpha and TCR beta constant segments. Library amplification involved two PCR steps, and the second step added sample barcodes and sequencing adapters. Sequencing of the libraries was done on either Illumina HiSeq 2500 (2x100 bp) or NovaSeq (2x150 bp). Under the source paper's analysis protocol: Reads were demultiplexed and collapsed into UMI consensus sequences with MIGEC, and V(D)J alignment was performed with MiXCR. Clonotypes responding to the vaccine were identified with edgeR on replicate PBMC samples, with the criteria of FDR below 0.01 and a log2 fold change above 5 up to day 15. Each bulk clonotype was labeled CD4 or CD8 based on which sequenced repertoire, CD4 or CD8, contained the clonotype at higher abundance. The public reads were run again by TCRdb, first through fastp at Q25 and then through MiXCR, and only productive beta chains were kept. CDR3 protein sequences are deduplicated, and each keeps its most common genes and DNA. TCRdb, rather than the study authors, made the V and J calls. The sample records fewer than 350,000 distinct CDR3 sequences, around 4% of which are singletons. About a quarter of the sample goes to the ten largest clones.

The paper as a whole reports these results and caveats: The study included only a couple of donors, which limits how far the findings can be generalized. Computational filtering was needed because FACS-sorted repertoires could contain abundant contaminating clonotypes from the bulk population. After the booster, most clones that had expanded after primary vaccination were detected again (roughly 96% of CD4 and around 88% of CD8), suggesting broad maintenance of memory. A small share of clonotypes occurred in both CD4 and CD8 compartments, likely arising from convergent recombination. The secondary T-cell response was found to be weaker but faster than the primary response, with a peak reached on day 5 rather than on day 15.

The treatment or condition label on this specimen signifies: live attenuated yellow fever vaccine strain. At every blood-draw timepoint, two biological replicates of bulk PBMCs were collected. PBMCs were isolated from peripheral blood using a standard Ficoll-Paque protocol. RNA was extracted with TriZol from bulk PBMCs, CD4 and CD8 fractions, and dextramer-positive and dextramer-negative fractions. The sequences come from PBMCs, collected on the day of the yellow fever booster vaccination. The V and J segments used are TRBV28 and TRBJ2-2, with the D gene call left open. The sequence came from a man aged 18 to 30 who received the YFV17D yellow fever vaccine. The CDR3 has the sequence CASSLGIAPNTGELFF. The nucleotides read TGTGCCAGCAGTTTAGGTATAGCTCCTAACACCGGGGAGCTGTTTTTT.